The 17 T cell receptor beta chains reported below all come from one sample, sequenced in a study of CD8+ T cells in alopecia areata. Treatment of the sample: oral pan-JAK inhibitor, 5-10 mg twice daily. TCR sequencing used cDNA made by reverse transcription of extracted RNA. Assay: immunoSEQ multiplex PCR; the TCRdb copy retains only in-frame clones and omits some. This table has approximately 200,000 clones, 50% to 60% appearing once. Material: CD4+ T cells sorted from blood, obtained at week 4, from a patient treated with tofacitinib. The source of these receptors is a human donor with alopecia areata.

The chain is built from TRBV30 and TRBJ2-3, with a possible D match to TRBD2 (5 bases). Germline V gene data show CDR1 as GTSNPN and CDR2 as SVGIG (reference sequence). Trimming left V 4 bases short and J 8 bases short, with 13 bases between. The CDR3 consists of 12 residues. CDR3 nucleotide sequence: TGTGCCTGGACCGTCGCGGCGGGTACGCAGTATTTT. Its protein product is CAWTVAAGTQYF.

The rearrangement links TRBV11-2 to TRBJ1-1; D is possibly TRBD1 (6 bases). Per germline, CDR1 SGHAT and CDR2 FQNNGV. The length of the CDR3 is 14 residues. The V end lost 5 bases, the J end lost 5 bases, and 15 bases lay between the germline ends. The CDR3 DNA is TGTGCCAGCAGCATCCGCCGGGGGCGGACTGAAGCTTTCTTT. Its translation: CASSIRRGRTEAFF. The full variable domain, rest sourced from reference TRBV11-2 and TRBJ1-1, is EAGVAQSPRYKIIEKRQSVAFWCNPISGHATLYWYQQILGQGPKLLIQFQNNGVVDDSQLPKDRFSAERLKGVDSTLKIQPAKLEDSAVYLCASSIRRGRTEAFFGQGTRLTVV.

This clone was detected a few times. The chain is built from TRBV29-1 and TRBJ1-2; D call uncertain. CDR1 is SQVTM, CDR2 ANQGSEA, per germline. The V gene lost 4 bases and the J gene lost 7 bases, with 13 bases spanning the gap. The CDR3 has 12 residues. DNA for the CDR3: TGCAGCGTTGTCATCGGCGCGAGTGGCTACACCTTC. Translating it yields CSVVIGASGYTF.

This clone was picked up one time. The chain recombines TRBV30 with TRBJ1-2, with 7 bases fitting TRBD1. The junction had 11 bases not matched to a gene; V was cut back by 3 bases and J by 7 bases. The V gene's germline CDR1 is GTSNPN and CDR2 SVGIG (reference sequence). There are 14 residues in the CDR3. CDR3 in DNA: TGTGCCTGGAGCACAGGGGTTAGCAATCTTGGCTACACCTTC. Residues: CAWSTGVSNLGYTF. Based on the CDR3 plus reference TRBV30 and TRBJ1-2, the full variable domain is SQTIHQWPATLVQPVGSPLSLECTVEGTSNPNLYWYRQAAGRGLQLLFYSVGIGQISSEVPQNLSASRPQDRQFILSSKKLLLSDSGFYLCAWSTGVSNLGYTFGSGTRLTVV.

The CDR3 region has the DNA TGTGCCAGCAGTGATCCTCGGACAGGGGGCGCGAGCTGCGGCTACACCTTC. It codes for CASSDPRTGGASCGYTF. The chain carries TRBV6-1 and TRBJ1-2, with 11 bases fitting TRBD1. Germline V lookup: CDR1 MNHNS, CDR2 SASEGT. V shed 3 bases and J 8 bases; nucleotides not matched to a gene: 14. This CDR3 has 17 residues.

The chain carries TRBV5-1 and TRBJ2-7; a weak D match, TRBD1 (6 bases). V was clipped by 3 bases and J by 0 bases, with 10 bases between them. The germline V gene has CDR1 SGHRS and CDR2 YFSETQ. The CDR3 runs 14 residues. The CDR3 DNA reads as TGCGCCAGCAGCTCCGGACAGAGCTCCTACGAGCAGTACTTC. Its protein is CASSSGQSSYEQYF.

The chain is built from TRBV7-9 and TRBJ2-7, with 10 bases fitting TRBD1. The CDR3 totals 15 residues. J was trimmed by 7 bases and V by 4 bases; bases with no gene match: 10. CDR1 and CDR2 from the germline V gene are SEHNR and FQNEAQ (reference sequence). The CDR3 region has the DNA TGTGCCAGCAGCTCCCCTCGGGGACAGGGGAATGAGCAGTACTTC. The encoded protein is CASSSPRGQGNEQYF.

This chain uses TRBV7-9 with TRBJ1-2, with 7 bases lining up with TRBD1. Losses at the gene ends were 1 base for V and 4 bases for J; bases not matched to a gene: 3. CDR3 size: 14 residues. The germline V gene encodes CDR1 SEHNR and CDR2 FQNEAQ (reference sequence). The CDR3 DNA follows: TGTGCCAGCAGCTTAGAACAGGGGATCTATGGCTACACCTTC. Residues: CASSLEQGIYGYTF.

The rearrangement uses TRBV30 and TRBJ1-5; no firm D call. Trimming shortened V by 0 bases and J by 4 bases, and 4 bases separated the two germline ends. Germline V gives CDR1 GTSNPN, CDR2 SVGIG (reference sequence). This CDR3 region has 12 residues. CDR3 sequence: CAWSVGNQPQHF. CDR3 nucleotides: TGTGCCTGGAGTGTTGGAAATCAGCCCCAGCATTTT.

The CDR3 spells CSVQGLAGTDTQYF. As DNA, the CDR3 is TGCAGCGTTCAAGGACTAGCGGGGACAGATACGCAGTATTTT. This rearrangement joins TRBV29-1 to TRBJ2-3, with 12 bases aligning to TRBD2. Germline trimming cut 5 bases from V and 3 bases from J; bases unmatched to any gene: 3. Germline assignment: CDR1 SQVTM and CDR2 ANQGSEA. The CDR3 runs 14 residues.

CDR3 protein: CASSLQVSNNEQFF. The CDR3 bases are TGTGCCAGCAGCTTGCAGGTATCAAACAATGAGCAGTTCTTC. This rearrangement joins TRBV5-4 to TRBJ2-1; D is undetermined. Trimming left V 1 base short and J 5 bases short, with 10 bases between. CDR3 size: 14 residues. CDR1 and CDR2 (germline): SGHNT, YYREEE (reference sequence).

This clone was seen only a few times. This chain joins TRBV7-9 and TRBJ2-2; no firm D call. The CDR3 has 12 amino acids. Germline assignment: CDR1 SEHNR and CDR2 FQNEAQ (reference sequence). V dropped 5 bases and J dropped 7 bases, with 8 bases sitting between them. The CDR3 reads CASSHPVGELFF. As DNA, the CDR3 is TGTGCCAGCAGCCATCCGGTCGGGGAGCTGTTTTTT.

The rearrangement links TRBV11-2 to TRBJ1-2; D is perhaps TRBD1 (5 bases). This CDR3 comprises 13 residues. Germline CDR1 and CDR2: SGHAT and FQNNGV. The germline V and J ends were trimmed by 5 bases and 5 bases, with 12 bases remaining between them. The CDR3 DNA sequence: TGTGCCAGCAGCGCGAGACAGCTTTATGGCTACACCTTC. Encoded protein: CASSARQLYGYTF.

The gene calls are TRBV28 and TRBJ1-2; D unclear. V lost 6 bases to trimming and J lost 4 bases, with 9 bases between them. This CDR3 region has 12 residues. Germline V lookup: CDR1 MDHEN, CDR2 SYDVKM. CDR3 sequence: CASRKTGYGYTF. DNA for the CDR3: TGTGCCAGCAGGAAAACGGGCTATGGCTACACCTTC.

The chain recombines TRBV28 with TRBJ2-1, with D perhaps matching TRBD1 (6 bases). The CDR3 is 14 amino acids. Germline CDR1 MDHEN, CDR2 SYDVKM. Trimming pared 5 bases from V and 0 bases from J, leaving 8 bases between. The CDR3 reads CASSQGSSYNEQFF. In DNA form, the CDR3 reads TGTGCCAGCAGTCAGGGGAGCTCCTACAATGAGCAGTTCTTC. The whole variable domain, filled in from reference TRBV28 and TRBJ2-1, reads DVKVTQSSRYLVKRTGEKVFLECVQDMDHENMFWYRQDPGLGLRLIYFSYDVKMKEKGDIPEGYSVSREKKERFSLILESASTNQTSMYLCASSQGSSYNEQFFGPGTRLTVL.

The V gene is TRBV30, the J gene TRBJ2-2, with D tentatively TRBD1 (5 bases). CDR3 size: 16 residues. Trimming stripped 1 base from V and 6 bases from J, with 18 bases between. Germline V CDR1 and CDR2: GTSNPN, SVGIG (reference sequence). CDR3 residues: CAWSAGSRVFPGELFF. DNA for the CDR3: TGTGCCTGGAGTGCCGGCTCCAGGGTGTTCCCCGGGGAGCTGTTTTTT.

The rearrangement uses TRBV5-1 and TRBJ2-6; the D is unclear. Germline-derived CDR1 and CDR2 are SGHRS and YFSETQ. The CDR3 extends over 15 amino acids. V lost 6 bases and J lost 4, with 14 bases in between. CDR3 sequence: CASIPSPVGANVLTF. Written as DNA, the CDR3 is TGCGCCAGCATCCCTTCACCCGTCGGGGCCAACGTCCTGACTTTC.